The 25 T cell receptor beta chains below all came from one sample that was sequenced in a study of blood T cell repertoires in COVID-19. Some clones are missing from TCRdb's copy, which holds only in-frame ones; the method was immunoSEQ multiplex PCR. The table shows under 500,000 clones, with around 89% occurring only once. Sequencing was carried out using peripheral blood. These receptors were taken from a woman aged 30 to 39 with acute or convalescent COVID-19.

The chain carries TRBV10-3 and TRBJ1-1, with 7 bases that match TRBD1. The CDR3 extends over 13 amino acids. V lost 0 bases to trimming and J lost 9 bases; unmatched junction nucleotides: 4. Per the germline V gene, CDR1 is ENHRY and CDR2 is SYGVKD. As DNA, the CDR3 is TGTGCCATCAGTGAGTCGGGACAGCAGAAAGCTTTCTTT. Residues: CAISESGQQKAFF.

This clone showed up just a few times. Within the sample, other DNA sequences also encode this same CDR3. The V call is TRBV6-5, the J call TRBJ2-7; 11 nucleotides match TRBD1. Per germline, CDR1 MNHEY and CDR2 SVGAGI. With V trimmed by 6 bases and J by 1 base, 5 bases remained unmatched. There are 15 residues in the CDR3. CDR3: CASSHRDRGSYEQYF. The CDR3 coding sequence is TGTGCCAGCAGCCACCGGGACAGGGGGTCCTACGAGCAGTACTTC.

The chain has TRBV24-1 and TRBJ1-5, with a tentative D call TRBD1 (5 bases). There are 13 residues in the CDR3. Trimming stripped 3 bases from V and 6 bases from J, with 8 bases between. CDR1 is KGHDR, CDR2 SFDVKD, per germline. CDR3 bases: TGTGCCACCAGTGATCAGGGTTTTCAGCCCCAGCATTTT. This encodes CATSDQGFQPQHF.

CDR3 region: CASSEASGGIRGEQFF. The CDR3, as DNA: TGTGCCAGCAGTGAGGCTAGCGGGGGAATTCGAGGAGAGCAGTTCTTC. The chain couples TRBV2 to TRBJ2-1; 10 positions agree with TRBD2. In germline, CDR1 is SNHLY, CDR2 FYNNEI. V was clipped by 3 bases and J by 10 bases; unmatched bases: 12. The CDR3 covers 16 residues.

The chain's CDR3 is CASSGRTYNEQFF. DNA for the CDR3: TGTGCCAGTAGTGGCAGGACCTACAATGAGCAGTTCTTC. The chain couples TRBV19 to TRBJ2-1; D is unresolved. With 5 bases removed from V and 2 bases from J, the gap between germline ends came to 7 bases. From germline, CDR1 is LNHDA and CDR2 SQIVND (reference sequence). This CDR3 comprises 13 residues. Variable domain in full (rest from reference TRBV19 and TRBJ2-1): DGGITQSPKYLFRKEGQNVTLSCEQNLNHDAMYWYRQDPGQGLRLIYYSQIVNDFQKGDIAEGYSVSREKKESFPLTVTSAQKNPTAFYLCASSGRTYNEQFFGPGTRLTVL.

J is TRBJ2-7 and V is TRBV7-3, with TRBD1 matching over 9 bases. There are 14 residues in the CDR3. J gave up 2 bases and V 5 bases, and 4 bases lay outside the gene matches. Germline CDR1 and CDR2: SGHTA and FQGTGA. The CDR3 is CASSRGQGPYEQYF. CDR3 DNA sequence: TGTGCCAGCAGCCGCGGACAGGGGCCCTACGAGCAGTACTTC.

A single count supports this clone. J is TRBJ2-7 and V is TRBV27; 8 nucleotides match TRBD1. The CDR3 is 13 amino acids. Trimming at V came to 8 bases and at J to 7 bases, leaving 10 bases not matched to a gene. The V gene's germline CDR1 is MNHEY and CDR2 SMNVEV (reference sequence). CDR3 in DNA: TGTGCCAGCGGCGGACAGGGCGTGGGGGAGCAGTACTTC. Translation gives CASGGQGVGEQYF.

With respect to this clone: Other DNA sequences in the same sample also yield this CDR3. The CDR3: CASSLDRARTDTQYF. In nucleotides, the CDR3 is TGCGCCAGCAGCTTGGACAGGGCTCGGACAGATACGCAGTATTTT. This chain links TRBV5-1 with TRBJ2-3; weak D call: TRBD1 (6 bases). Germline V gene data show CDR1 as SGHRS and CDR2 as YFSETQ. The V end lost 0 bases, the J end lost 3 bases, and 11 bases lay between the germline ends. The length of the CDR3 is 15 residues.

The V call is TRBV11-2, the J call TRBJ2-5, with 9 bases that match TRBD2. The CDR3 covers 15 residues. J was trimmed by 5 bases and V by 1 base; bases with no gene match: 5. Per germline, CDR1 SGHAT and CDR2 FQNNGV. Here the CDR3 reads CASSLASGNVETQYF. The CDR3 DNA is TGTGCCAGCAGCTTAGCTAGCGGGAATGTGGAGACCCAGTACTTC.

This chain links TRBV11-2 with TRBJ2-5, with TRBD2 identical over 7 bases. J gave up 4 bases and V 5 bases, and 7 bases lay outside the gene matches. This CDR3 spans 14 amino acids. Germline assignment: CDR1 SGHAT and CDR2 FQNNGV. The CDR3 protein is CASSGGGWAETQYF. The CDR3 nucleotides are TGTGCCAGCAGCGGCGGGGGTTGGGCAGAGACCCAGTACTTC.

In this sample, this clone turned up once. This sequence joins TRBV7-2 and TRBJ2-7; 8 nucleotides match TRBD2. This CDR3 is built from 15 residues. The J segment lost 0 bases and the V segment lost 5 bases, leaving 6 bases of the junction unmatched. Germline V gives CDR1 SGHTA, CDR2 FQGNSA. The CDR3 is CASSNKAGVSYEQYF. The CDR3 DNA reads TGTGCCAGCAGCAATAAAGCGGGGGTCTCCTACGAGCAGTACTTC.

V and J are TRBV7-2 and TRBJ1-3; possible D gene TRBD1, 6 bases. Trimming removed 4 bases from V and 0 bases from J, with 13 bases in between. The germline gives CDR1 SGHTA, CDR2 FQGNSA. CDR3 length: 16 amino acids. This CDR3 is CASSSGAGLSGNTIYF. In DNA, the CDR3 is TGTGCCAGCAGCTCAGGGGCAGGCCTCTCTGGAAACACCATATATTTT.

This clone was picked up one time. The chain combines TRBV19 with TRBJ2-3; D ambiguous. The CDR3 is 15 residues long. Germline V gene sequence: CDR1 LNHDA, CDR2 SQIVND (reference sequence). V dropped 4 bases and J dropped 1 base, with 12 bases sitting between them. CDR3 bases: TGTGCCAGTAGTACCGGGTTACCGGGCACAGATACGCAGTATTTT. Its protein is CASSTGLPGTDTQYF.

This clone was seen a handful of times. The CDR3 nucleotides are TGTGCCAGCAGTGAAGGTAAAGGGGTAGGGAGCAATCAGCCCCAGCATTTT. It is translated as CASSEGKGVGSNQPQHF. The V call is TRBV6-1, the J call TRBJ1-5; D is perhaps TRBD1 (5 bases). The CDR3 totals 17 residues. The germline V gene has CDR1 MNHNS and CDR2 SASEGT. Trimming removed 1 base from V and 1 base from J, with 14 bases in between.

The rearrangement uses TRBV6-5 and TRBJ1-6; 7 nucleotides match TRBD1. The CDR3 loop spans 14 amino acids. The V gene end was trimmed by 7 bases and the J gene end by 4 bases; junction bases not matched to a gene: 4. CDR1 MNHEY and CDR2 SVGAGI come from the germline V gene. The DNA for the CDR3 is TGTGCCAGCAAATGGGGACAGTATAATTCACCCCTCCACTTT. Translated: CASKWGQYNSPLHF.

Comment on this clone: The same CDR3 also results from other DNA sequences found in this sample. This chain uses TRBV12-3 or TRBV12-4 with TRBJ2-2; D remains ambiguous. CDR3 size: 12 residues. The CDR3 reads CAVAANTGELFF. For the CDR3, the DNA is TGTGCGGTTGCGGCAAACACCGGGGAGCTGTTTTTT.

This sequence joins TRBV19 and TRBJ2-5, with 13 bases that match TRBD2. CDR3 size: 17 residues. Trimming took 7 bases from V and 1 from J; bases not matched to a gene: 9. Germline V gene lookup returns CDR1 LNHDA and CDR2 SQIVND (reference sequence). CDR3 in amino acids: CASKREGTSGVQETQYF. CDR3 nucleotides: TGTGCCAGTAAGCGTGAGGGGACTAGCGGGGTCCAAGAGACCCAGTACTTC.

The chain is built from TRBV5-6 and TRBJ1-2, with D perhaps TRBD1 (5 bases). CDR3 length equals 15 residues. V shed 0 bases and J shed 2 bases, with 11 bases lying between them. The germline V gene has CDR1 SGHDT and CDR2 YYEEEE. In nucleotides, the CDR3 is TGTGCCAGCAGCTTGGGTACCCGGGGGAACTATGGCTACACCTTC. Its protein product is CASSLGTRGNYGYTF.

V is TRBV6-1 and J is TRBJ2-5, with D perhaps TRBD1 (5 bases). Deletions cut 6 bases from V and 5 bases from J, with 13 bases between. There are 13 residues in the CDR3. Germline V gives CDR1 MNHNS, CDR2 SASEGT. CDR3 amino acids: CASRITGTETQYF. CDR3 DNA sequence: TGTGCCAGCAGGATTACAGGTACTGAGACCCAGTACTTC.

About this clone: Other DNA variants within this sample encode the same CDR3. CDR3 sequence reads: CSASPADTQYF. As DNA, the CDR3 is TGCAGTGCTAGCCCCGCAGATACGCAGTATTTT. The J gene is TRBJ2-3, the V gene TRBV20-1; D remains unclear. The CDR3 sequence is 11 residues long. V lost 3 bases, J lost 4 bases, and 5 bases lay in between. The germline gives CDR1 DFQATT, CDR2 SNEGSKA (reference sequence).

V usage is TRBV7-9 and J usage is TRBJ2-3, with 7 nucleotides matching TRBD1. The CDR3 has 15 residues. Per germline, CDR1 SEHNR and CDR2 FQNEAQ (reference sequence). V dropped 4 bases and J dropped 1; count of bases not matched to a gene: 5. CDR3 protein: CASSYRTGGTDTQYF. CDR3 nucleotide sequence: TGTGCCAGCAGCTACCGGACAGGAGGCACAGATACGCAGTATTTT.

The J gene is TRBJ1-5, the V gene TRBV5-4; the D gene is possibly TRBD1 (6 bases). The V end lost 0 bases, the J end lost 4 bases, and 8 bases lay between the germline ends. From germline, CDR1 is SGHNT and CDR2 YYREEE (reference sequence). The CDR3 contains 14 residues. The CDR3: CASSLEGGNQPQHF. The CDR3 DNA reads as TGTGCCAGCAGCTTGGAGGGGGGGAATCAGCCCCAGCATTTT.

V and J are TRBV7-2 and TRBJ2-3; 8 bases are a match to TRBD2. The CDR3 contains 15 residues. The germline gives CDR1 SGHTA, CDR2 FQGNSA. With V trimmed by 5 bases and J by 7 bases, 11 bases remained unmatched. The CDR3 reads CASSPGGATRNTQYF. The CDR3, as DNA: TGTGCCAGCAGCCCGGGGGGGGCCACTCGCAATACGCAGTATTTT.

The rearrangement uses TRBV5-1 and TRBJ2-3; D not resolved. Trimming removed 4 bases at V and 1 base at J, with 13 bases between. Germline V lookup: CDR1 SGHRS, CDR2 YFSETQ. The CDR3 is 15 residues long. The DNA of the CDR3 is TGCGCCAGCAGCACACCTGAGGTGGGCACAGATACGCAGTATTTT. Its translation: CASSTPEVGTDTQYF.

Turning to this clone: The same CDR3 also results from other DNA sequences found in this sample. The chain has TRBV12-3 or TRBV12-4 and TRBJ2-7; 7 nucleotides agree with TRBD1. The CDR3 is 13 residues long. The ends lost 3 bases at V and 3 bases at J; junction bases unmatched: 2. The CDR3 loop reads CASSLDRYYEQYF. The CDR3 DNA follows: TGTGCCAGCAGTTTGGACAGGTACTACGAGCAGTACTTC.